Below are 30 T cell receptor beta chains sequenced from a single sample in a study of human T cells and chemical hapten exposure. Time point described: patch test 3, about 24 weeks after DPC sensitization. Treatment reported: therapeutic diphenylcyclopropenone sensitization with weekly scalp DPC. MiXCR, applied by TCRdb to the RACE reads, yields one record per CDR3 protein. Of over 75,000 distinct CDR3 sequences listed, about 11% were seen once; the top ten hold around 1.1%. The sequencing here drew on whole blood, taken in connection with sensitization to the hapten diphenylcyclopropenone (DPC). Source of these receptors: a woman younger than 45 with alopecia areata. Some clones in this sample may be carry-over from other donors' samples.

In its sample, this clonotype was seen a few times. The rearrangement joins TRBV12-3 or TRBV12-4 to TRBJ2-5, with no clear D. Trimming took off 8 bases at V and 4 bases at J, with 17 bases between the two ends. The CDR3 length is 14 residues. The CDR3 here is CASRGPQMRETQYF. The CDR3 DNA is TGTGCCAGCCGAGGCCCCCAGATGAGAGAGACCCAGTACTTC.

This clonotype was detected ten times or more. CDR3 residues: CASSLQGGAKNIQYF. The CDR3 DNA is TGTGCCAGCAGCTTACAGGGGGGAGCCAAAAACATTCAGTACTTC. V and J are TRBV7-9 and TRBJ2-4, with a possible D match to TRBD1 (7 bases). V lost 2 bases and J 0 bases, leaving 8 bases between the germline ends. Germline-derived CDR1 and CDR2 are SEHNR and FQNEAQ (reference sequence). The CDR3 has 15 amino acids.

This clonotype appeared many times. The J gene is TRBJ2-1, the V gene TRBV20-1; 15 bases map to TRBD2. This CDR3 has 15 residues. Germline CDR1 reads DFQATT; CDR2 reads SNEGSKA (reference sequence). V shed 6 bases and J 4 bases; nucleotides not matched to a gene: 4. The CDR3 bases are TGCAGTGCCTGGACTAGCGGGAGGGCTTACAATGAGCAGTTCTTC. Its translation: CSAWTSGRAYNEQFF.

This chain connects TRBV6-2 or TRBV6-3 to TRBJ2-2; D remains unclear. Per the germline V gene, CDR1 is MNHEY and CDR2 is SVGEGT. This CDR3 has 11 amino acids. V was pared by 4 bases and J by 6 bases, with 3 bases between. The DNA for the CDR3 is TGTGCCAGCAGTTTCCCCGGGGAGCTGTTTTTT. Translated: CASSFPGELFF.

The table lists this clonotype with many counts. The J gene is TRBJ2-2, the V gene TRBV29-1; 12 positions agree with TRBD2. With 7 bases clipped from V and 5 bases from J, the junction kept 8 bases outside the gene matches. This CDR3 contains 15 residues. The germline gives CDR1 SQVTM, CDR2 ANQGSEA. The chain's CDR3 is CSARTSGKETGELFF. The DNA for the CDR3 is TGCAGCGCTAGGACTAGCGGGAAAGAAACCGGGGAGCTGTTTTTT.

This clonotype was counted many times. The chain combines TRBV12-3 or TRBV12-4 with TRBJ2-3; 7 bases line up with TRBD1. The J segment lost 7 bases and the V segment lost 5 bases, leaving 3 bases of the junction unmatched. This CDR3 contains 12 residues. The chain's CDR3 is CASSLGGHTQYF. Here the CDR3 DNA reads TGTGCCAGCAGTCTAGGGGGCCATACGCAGTATTTT.

This clonotype was recorded a few times. The chain has TRBV7-8 and TRBJ2-3; perhaps TRBD2 as D (5 bases). V was cut by 3 bases and J by 5 bases, with 9 bases left in between. CDR3 length: 13 amino acids. CDR1 and CDR2 (germline): SGHVS, FQNEAQ. Here the CDR3 DNA reads TGTGCCAGCAGCTTTTTCGAGGGAGATACGCAGTATTTT. This codes for CASSFFEGDTQYF.

This clonotype was seen ten or more times. The chain uses TRBV5-5 and TRBJ2-1; weak D call: TRBD2 (5 bases). V was pared by 0 bases and J by 4 bases, with 11 bases between. Germline assignment: CDR1 SGHKS and CDR2 YYEKEE (reference sequence). The CDR3 is made up of 15 amino acids. The chain's CDR3 is CASSLEGSAYNEQFF. DNA for the CDR3: TGTGCCAGCAGCTTGGAAGGTAGCGCATACAATGAGCAGTTCTTC. Using reference TRBV5-5 and TRBJ2-1 for the parts outside the CDR3, the full variable domain is DAGVTQSPTHLIKTRGQQVTLRCSPISGHKSVSWYQQVLGQGPQFIFQYYEKEERGRGNFPDRFSARQFPNYSSELNVNALLLGDSALYLCASSLEGSAYNEQFFGPGTRLTVL.

This clonotype was detected a few times. CDR3 DNA: TGTGCCAGCAGTTTAAGTGGGAGGGCCCTGGAGACCCAGTACTTC. It codes for CASSLSGRALETQYF. The rearrangement uses TRBV28 and TRBJ2-5, with 7 positions matching TRBD2. CDR3 size: 15 residues. Per the germline V gene, CDR1 is MDHEN and CDR2 is SYDVKM. With 2 bases clipped from V and 5 bases from J, the junction kept 8 bases outside the gene matches.

In this sample, this clonotype turned up many times. This chain uses TRBV6-2 or TRBV6-3 with TRBJ1-6; 7 nucleotides match TRBD1. Germline loops: CDR1 MNHEY, CDR2 SVGEGT. V lost 6 bases and J lost 5; bases outside the gene matches: 10. The CDR3 runs to 16 residues. CDR3: CASRYGHTGDNSPLHF. The CDR3, as DNA: TGTGCCAGCAGATACGGACATACAGGGGATAATTCACCCCTCCACTTT.

In its sample, this clonotype was seen many times. The V gene is TRBV7-9, the J gene TRBJ1-6, with 7 nucleotides matching TRBD1. Germline trimming cut 1 base from V and 6 bases from J; bases unmatched to any gene: 3. CDR1 and CDR2 from the germline V gene are SEHNR and FQNEAQ (reference sequence). This CDR3 comprises 15 residues. CDR3 amino acids: CASSLGTGVNSPLHF. The CDR3, as DNA: TGTGCCAGCAGCTTAGGAACAGGGGTTAATTCACCCCTCCACTTT.

The chain recombines TRBV20-1 with TRBJ2-3; perhaps TRBD1 as D (5 bases). Per germline, CDR1 DFQATT and CDR2 SNEGSKA (reference sequence). The CDR3 is made up of 15 amino acids. V was trimmed by 3 bases and J by 1 base, leaving 14 bases between them. CDR3 DNA sequence: TGCAGTGCTAGTCAGGGCGGCTCAGGCACAGATACGCAGTATTTT. It is translated as CSASQGGSGTDTQYF.

With respect to this clonotype: A read error is possible here, since a much larger clone lies one base away. The rearrangement uses TRBV7-2 and TRBJ2-3; D may match TRBD1 or TRBD2 (6 bases each). CDR1 and CDR2 (germline): SGHTA, FQGNSA. The length of the CDR3 is 16 residues. With 0 bases removed from V and 1 base from J, the gap between germline ends came to 11 bases. The CDR3 loop is CASSLAMGGGTDTQYF. The CDR3 DNA follows: TGTGCCAGCAGCTTAGCCATGGGGGGCGGCACAGATACGCAGTATTTT. Full variable domain (remainder filled in from reference TRBV7-2 and TRBJ2-3): GAGVSQSPSNKVTEKGKDVELRCDPISGHTALYWYRQSLGQGLEFLIYFQGNSAPDKSGLPSDRFSAERTGGSVSTLTIQRTQQEDSAVYLCASSLAMGGGTDTQYFGPGTRLTVL.

In this sample, this clonotype turned up a few times. This rearrangement joins TRBV7-9 to TRBJ2-5; D is unclear. The length of the CDR3 is 13 residues. Trimming left V 3 bases short and J 3 bases short, with 8 bases between. Germline-derived CDR1 and CDR2 are SEHNR and FQNEAQ (reference sequence). As DNA, the CDR3 is TGTGCCAGCAGCTTTGGCAAAAAAGAGACCCAGTACTTC. Its protein product is CASSFGKKETQYF. The entire variable domain, with the rest obtained from reference TRBV7-9 and TRBJ2-5, is as follows: DTGVSQNPRHKITKRGQNVTFRCDPISEHNRLYWYRQTLGQGPEFLTYFQNEAQLEKSRLLSDRFSAERPKGSFSTLEIQRTEQGDSAMYLCASSFGKKETQYFGPGTRLLVL.

This clonotype was seen at least ten times. This chain connects TRBV18 to TRBJ2-3; TRBD2 is a possible D gene (5 bases). CDR3 length: 15 residues. V was pared by 3 bases and J by 0 bases, with 10 bases between. Germline-derived CDR1 and CDR2 are KGHSH and LQKENI. CDR3 nucleotide sequence: TGTGCCAGCTCACCTAAACTAGAAAGCACAGATACGCAGTATTTT. Protein: CASSPKLESTDTQYF.

This clonotype was observed a few times. CDR3 amino acids: CASSYWVAGADEAFF. The CDR3 region has the DNA TGTGCCAGCAGTTACTGGGTAGCAGGGGCGGATGAAGCTTTCTTT. This chain links TRBV6-2 or TRBV6-3 with TRBJ1-1; TRBD1 is a possible D gene (6 bases). The CDR3 totals 15 residues. CDR1 is MNHEY, CDR2 SVGEGT, per germline. V was cut by 1 base and J by 7 bases, with 16 bases left in between.

This clonotype has just a few counts. The V call is TRBV24-1, the J call TRBJ2-2; 7 bases agree with TRBD2. CDR3 size: 15 residues. In germline, CDR1 is KGHDR, CDR2 SFDVKD. Trimming took 3 bases from V and 4 from J; bases not matched to a gene: 4. This CDR3 is CATSDAGTITGELFF. CDR3 DNA: TGTGCCACCAGTGATGCCGGGACTATCACCGGGGAGCTGTTTTTT.

In its sample, this clonotype was seen many times. The chain recombines TRBV28 with TRBJ2-5; no definite D call. Trimming removed 4 bases from V and 5 bases from J, with 2 bases in between. The CDR3 has 10 amino acids. The V gene's germline CDR1 is MDHEN and CDR2 SYDVKM. In nucleotides, the CDR3 is TGTGCCAGCAGTTACGAGACCCAGTACTTC. Translation gives CASSYETQYF.

This clonotype was detected ten times or more. CDR3 nucleotide sequence: TGCAGCGCTAGGACCTTAGGGCCCTACAATGAGCAGTTCTTC. This encodes CSARTLGPYNEQFF. V is TRBV29-1 and J is TRBJ2-1, with D unresolved. V lost 7 bases and J 2 bases, leaving 15 bases between the germline ends. The germline V gene has CDR1 SQVTM and CDR2 ANQGSEA. This CDR3 has 14 amino acids.

This clonotype was counted ten times or more. The V gene is TRBV3-1, the J gene TRBJ1-2; 8 bases fit TRBD1. Germline V gives CDR1 LGHDT, CDR2 YNNKEL (reference sequence). CDR3 size: 14 residues. The V gene end was trimmed by 2 bases and the J gene end by 10 bases; junction bases not matched to a gene: 9. This CDR3 is CASSQFTGGLSYTF. CDR3 in DNA: TGTGCCAGCAGCCAATTCACAGGGGGATTGTCCTACACCTTC.

This clonotype was seen repeatedly, ten times or more. The DNA of the CDR3 is TGCGCCAGCAGCCCGGGCCCCCTTTCCTACAATGAGCAGTTCTTC. Translation: CASSPGPLSYNEQFF. The V and J genes are TRBV5-1 and TRBJ2-1; D is unclear. Looked up from germline, CDR1 is SGHRS and CDR2 is YFSETQ. The V and J ends lost 4 bases and 1 base respectively, with 12 bases between them. This CDR3 is 15 amino acids long.

This clonotype was found a few times. The V and J genes are TRBV3-1 and TRBJ1-5; D is unclear. Germline assignment: CDR1 LGHDT and CDR2 YNNKEL (reference sequence). The V and J ends lost 0 bases and 9 bases respectively, with 9 bases between them. This CDR3 has 13 amino acids. CDR3 in DNA: TGTGCCAGCAGCCAAGATGTACTGGGGCCCCAGCATTTT. This encodes CASSQDVLGPQHF.

A few counts support this clonotype. The V and J genes are TRBV2 and TRBJ1-5, with 7 nucleotides matching TRBD1. The CDR3 loop spans 13 amino acids. CDR1 and CDR2 (germline): SNHLY, FYNNEI. The junction had 5 bases not matched to a gene; V was cut back by 11 bases and J by 1 base. CDR3 DNA: TGTGCCGGAACAGGGGAAAGCAATCAGCCCCAGCATTTT. Amino acids: CAGTGESNQPQHF. Complete variable domain (other parts from reference TRBV2 and TRBJ1-5): EPEVTQTPSHQVTQMGQEVILRCVPISNHLYFYWYRQILGQKVEFLVSFYNNEISEKSEIFDDQFSVERPDGSNFTLKIRSTKLEDSAMYFCAGTGESNQPQHFGDGTRLSIL.

The CDR3 DNA reads TGTGCCAGCAGCCCGGGACTCCTCAATGAGCAGTTCTTC. Encoded protein: CASSPGLLNEQFF. The chain employs TRBV7-9 and TRBJ2-1, with a weak D call TRBD2 (6 bases). The CDR3 totals 13 residues. V was pared by 5 bases and J by 6 bases, with 11 bases between. Germline-derived CDR1 and CDR2 are SEHNR and FQNEAQ (reference sequence).

Ten or more counts support this clonotype. The CDR3 loop is CSARAGILADTQYF. CDR3 bases: TGCAGTGCTAGAGCCGGGATATTGGCAGATACGCAGTATTTT. The chain uses TRBV20-1 and TRBJ2-3; D is perhaps TRBD2 (5 bases). V lost 1 base and J 4 bases, leaving 12 bases between the germline ends. CDR1 is DFQATT and CDR2 is SNEGSKA in the germline V gene (reference sequence). The CDR3 has 14 amino acids.

In its sample, this clonotype was seen a few times. CDR3 region: CSVTRGMNTEAFF. CDR3 sequence (DNA): TGCAGCGTTACACGGGGGATGAACACTGAAGCTTTCTTT. This chain links TRBV29-1 with TRBJ1-1, with a tentative D call TRBD1 (5 bases). CDR1 SQVTM and CDR2 ANQGSEA come from the germline V gene. Trimming pared 5 bases from V and 0 bases from J, leaving 10 bases between. The CDR3 runs 13 residues.

This clonotype was seen many times. The chain uses TRBV4-2 and TRBJ2-4; 8 bases are a match to TRBD1. In germline, CDR1 is LGHNA, CDR2 YNFKEQ. This CDR3 has 15 residues. With 0 bases clipped from V and 8 bases from J, the junction kept 6 bases outside the gene matches. The CDR3 protein is CASSQEWTGSYIQYF. The CDR3 DNA is TGTGCCAGCAGCCAAGAGTGGACAGGGAGTTACATTCAGTACTTC.

The V call is TRBV7-2, the J call TRBJ2-1, with D perhaps TRBD1 or TRBD2 (6 bases each). Germline CDR1 and CDR2: SGHTA and FQGNSA. Trimming took off 8 bases at V and 2 bases at J, with 13 bases between the two ends. This CDR3 comprises 14 residues. CDR3 DNA sequence: TGTGCCAGCGACGGGGGCGGCACCTACAATGAGCAGTTCTTC. Translating it yields CASDGGGTYNEQFF.

This clonotype was found many times. The chain has TRBV24-1 and TRBJ1-3; 7 nucleotides agree with TRBD1. Looked up from germline, CDR1 is KGHDR and CDR2 is SFDVKD. CDR3 length: 14 amino acids. Trimming cost V 3 bases and J 2 bases; bases outside gene matches: 0. The DNA for the CDR3 is TGTGCCACCAGTGATGACAGGGCTGGAAACACCATATATTTT. Translating it yields CATSDDRAGNTIYF.

The chain links TRBV9 to TRBJ2-5, with 7 bases aligning to TRBD2. This CDR3 is built from 15 residues. Germline loops: CDR1 SGDLS, CDR2 YYNGEE. J was trimmed by 2 bases and V by 0 bases; bases with no gene match: 4. The CDR3 DNA is TGTGCCAGCAGCGTAGCGGGAGGCCCTCAAGAGACCCAGTACTTC. Translated, it gives CASSVAGGPQETQYF.